Shown below are 8 T cell receptor beta chains from a single sample sequenced in a study of T-cell reconstitution after alpha-beta-depleted transplantation in children. For TCRbeta, the library was prepared with unique molecular identifiers. TCRdb reanalysed the PCR reads using MiXCR and keeps one entry per CDR3 protein. The sample yields about 610,000 distinct CDR3 sequences, about 10% seen once. Sequences were derived from PBMCs from the stem cell graft donor, sampled from the stem cell graft. These receptors were obtained from a human donor who donated a stem cell graft to a child with acute myeloid leukemia.

This clonotype has at least ten counts. V usage is TRBV12-5 and J usage is TRBJ2-5; 11 bases match TRBD2. The CDR3 has 15 residues. With 5 bases clipped from V and 1 base from J, the junction kept 3 bases outside the gene matches. Germline V gives CDR1 LGHNT, CDR2 FRNRAP. In DNA, the CDR3 is TGTGCTAGTGGTAGGGGACTAGCGGTCCAAGAGACCCAGTACTTC. Translated, it gives CASGRGLAVQETQYF.

This clonotype was picked up a small number of times. The rearrangement uses TRBV7-9 and TRBJ2-1, with 7 bases fitting TRBD2. With 3 bases clipped from V and 4 bases from J, the junction kept 12 bases outside the gene matches. The CDR3 is 17 residues long. Germline CDR1 SEHNR, CDR2 FQNEAQ (reference sequence). The CDR3 region has the DNA TGTGCCAGCAGCTTCCCCAGCGGGGCGGGATCGTACAATGAGCAGTTCTTC. Encoded protein: CASSFPSGAGSYNEQFF. The entire variable domain, with the rest obtained from reference TRBV7-9 and TRBJ2-1, is as follows: DTGVSQNPRHKITKRGQNVTFRCDPISEHNRLYWYRQTLGQGPEFLTYFQNEAQLEKSRLLSDRFSAERPKGSFSTLEIQRTEQGDSAMYLCASSFPSGAGSYNEQFFGPGTRLTVL.

Ten or more counts support this clonotype. This rearrangement joins TRBV20-1 to TRBJ2-1, with a tentative D call TRBD2 (6 bases). Germline V CDR1 and CDR2: DFQATT, SNEGSKA (reference sequence). CDR3 length equals 14 residues. The germline V and J ends were trimmed by 5 bases and 3 bases, with 14 bases remaining between them. DNA for the CDR3: TGCAGTGCTTCGCCAGCCGGGAGCTACAATGAGCAGTTCTTC. Translated, it gives CSASPAGSYNEQFF.

CDR3 sequence (DNA): TGTGCCAGCAGTTCGGGACTATTGGGGACAGATACGCAGTATTTT. This translates into CASSSGLLGTDTQYF. The chain combines TRBV12-3 or TRBV12-4 with TRBJ2-3; 7 bases are shared with TRBD2. J lost 3 bases, V lost 4 bases, and 7 bases had no gene match. This CDR3 has 15 amino acids.

This clonotype was observed a handful of times. The V and J genes are TRBV20-1 and TRBJ2-7; D is possibly TRBD2 (6 bases). There are 15 residues in the CDR3. Looked up from germline, CDR1 is DFQATT and CDR2 is SNEGSKA (reference sequence). V was trimmed by 0 bases and J by 3 bases, leaving 15 bases between them. The DNA of the CDR3 is TGCAGTGCTAGAGATGGGGGGTCCTCTTTCTACGAGCAGTACTTC. This translates into CSARDGGSSFYEQYF.

This sequence joins TRBV7-9 and TRBJ1-2, with no clear D. Germline CDR1 is SEHNR and CDR2 is FQNEAQ (reference sequence). V gave up 5 bases and J gave up 1 base, with 14 bases separating them. The CDR3 sequence is 15 residues long. In DNA form, the CDR3 reads TGTGCCAGCAGCACTATGGCAGGCGATAACTATGGCTACACCTTC. It codes for CASSTMAGDNYGYTF.

This rearrangement joins TRBV28 to TRBJ2-7; D is perhaps TRBD2 (6 bases). With 4 bases removed from V and 1 base from J, the gap between germline ends came to 14 bases. Germline lookup yields CDR1 MDHEN and CDR2 SYDVKM. CDR3 length: 15 amino acids. The CDR3 protein is CASSSSSGTSYEQYF. The CDR3 nucleotides are TGTGCCAGCAGTTCTTCTTCCGGGACTTCCTACGAGCAGTACTTC.

This clonotype was recorded at least ten times. The gene calls are TRBV4-3 and TRBJ2-1; 7 nucleotides agree with TRBD1. CDR1 is LGHNA and CDR2 is YSLEER in the germline V gene. This CDR3 is 13 amino acids long. V lost 0 bases, J lost 9 bases, and 2 bases stayed unmatched. The CDR3 is CASSQERGLEQFF. CDR3 nucleotides: TGCGCCAGCAGCCAAGAAAGGGGGCTTGAGCAGTTCTTC.